The 6 T cell receptor beta chains listed next were all sequenced from one sample in a study of blood T cell repertoires in COVID-19 (dated by TCRdb to 2018 to 2020). The library was prepared using the immunoSEQ multiplex PCR assay. This immuneACCESS table, as held by TCRdb, lists in-frame sequences with V and J called but not all clones. Of the missing ones, under half trace to an unresolved V gene in checked studies; the others have no known cause. This sample holds over 200,000 clones; less than 85% were observed only once. Clones ranked in the top ten supply less than 2% of the sample. The specimen sequenced was PBMCs or T cells enriched from blood (not recorded which). The source of these receptors is a man between 60 and 75 years old who had recovered from COVID-19.

Only a few counts were recorded for this clone. The gene calls are TRBV28 and TRBJ2-3; TRBD1 matches at 7 bases. The V gene end was trimmed by 6 bases and the J gene end by 5 bases; junction bases not matched to a gene: 11. Per the germline V gene, CDR1 is MDHEN and CDR2 is SYDVKM. The CDR3 totals 15 residues. The CDR3 protein is CASSRDSIKGDTQYF. CDR3 nucleotides: TGTGCCAGCAGCAGGGACAGCATAAAGGGAGATACGCAGTATTTT.

The genes are TRBV24-1 and TRBJ2-3; TRBD1 matches 10 bases. CDR1 and CDR2 (germline): KGHDR, SFDVKD. This CDR3 is 17 amino acids long. With 5 bases clipped from V and 2 bases from J, the junction kept 9 bases outside the gene matches. CDR3 loop: CATSAPGQGRHTDTQYF. The CDR3, as DNA: TGTGCCACCAGTGCCCCGGGACAGGGGCGCCACACAGATACGCAGTATTTT.

The V call is TRBV11-2, the J call TRBJ1-2, with TRBD1 matching 7 bases. After removal of 5 bases from V and 4 bases from J, the junction contained 10 bases not matched to a gene. Germline values: CDR1 SGHAT, CDR2 FQNNGV. This CDR3 is 15 amino acids long. Here the CDR3 reads CASSQSTGLVYGYTF. The DNA of the CDR3 is TGTGCCAGCAGCCAATCGACAGGGCTAGTCTATGGCTACACCTTC. Looking up the rest from reference TRBV11-2 and TRBJ1-2 gives the full variable domain: EAGVAQSPRYKIIEKRQSVAFWCNPISGHATLYWYQQILGQGPKLLIQFQNNGVVDDSQLPKDRFSAERLKGVDSTLKIQPAKLEDSAVYLCASSQSTGLVYGYTFGSGTRLTVV.

This clone was detected a few times. This chain connects TRBV14 to TRBJ2-5; no definite D call. Trimming removed 0 bases from V and 5 bases from J, with 7 bases in between. CDR1 is SGHDN, CDR2 FVKESK, per germline. The CDR3 is made up of 13 amino acids. CDR3 loop: CASSQDVAETQYF. CDR3 coding DNA: TGTGCCAGCAGCCAAGATGTTGCGGAGACCCAGTACTTC.

The gene calls are TRBV7-6 and TRBJ2-5; 8 nucleotides agree with TRBD2. From germline, CDR1 is SGHVS and CDR2 FNYEAQ. The CDR3 has 18 amino acids. J gave up 0 bases and V 2 bases, and 11 bases lay outside the gene matches. CDR3 DNA sequence: TGTGCCAGCAGCTTATACTGGAGCGGGGGAAAGTACCAAGAGACCCAGTACTTC. It is translated as CASSLYWSGGKYQETQYF.

The chain combines TRBV5-1 with TRBJ2-1; 8 positions agree with TRBD2. Trimming cost V 0 bases and J 5 bases; bases outside gene matches: 4. From germline, CDR1 is SGHRS and CDR2 YFSETQ. CDR3 size: 15 residues. The CDR3 sequence is CASSLGLAFNNEQFF. Here the CDR3 DNA reads TGCGCCAGCAGCTTGGGACTAGCGTTCAACAATGAGCAGTTCTTC.